This T cell receptor (beta chain) was observed in a study of cytomegalovirus exposure and HLA in healthy donors. Study-wide points: The authors enumerated under 200 TCR beta chains as linked to cytomegalovirus.

The validation cohort, a group of more than 100 subjects, included the donors and was separate from the approximately 660-subject first cohort. In its sample, this clone was seen once. What it recognizes is unknown. The germline V gene has CDR1 GTSNPN and CDR2 SVGIG (reference sequence). The CDR3 consists of 12 residues. The germline V and J ends were trimmed by 7 bases and 5 bases, with 14 bases remaining between them. Libraries were prepared by immunoSEQ multiplex PCR; TCRdb keeps only in-frame clonotypes and omits some of them. The sample includes over 200,000 clones, roughly 80% of them seen just once.

The chain recombines TRBV30 with TRBJ1-1; D ambiguous. The sequenced sample was PBMCs. The clonotype was recovered from a young woman in good health and CMV-seronegative. CDR3 coding DNA: TGTGCCTTGCCAGGCCCGAGGACTGAAGCTTTCTTT. As protein: CALPGPRTEAFF.